This T cell receptor beta chain was documented in a study of glioma-infiltrating T cells. There are a few counts of this clonotype. The antigen is unknown. Regarding the study as a whole: CDR3 overlap between tissue and blood was very small. Above-expected tissue-blood divergence occurred in all gliomas, most in low-grade ones.

TCR alpha and beta CDR3 regions were amplified from RNA using iRepertoire nested multiplex PCR. Tissue mRNA or PBMC total RNA, about 85-400 ng, went into one-step reverse transcription and amplification. Each CDR3 protein gets one entry after TCRdb re-called the multiplex PCR reads with MiXCR. The table lists under 150,000 distinct CDR3 sequences, under 25% of them singletons, with around a quarter in the top ten. The germline gives CDR1 MNHNS, CDR2 SASEGT. The V end lost 10 bases, the J end lost 2 bases, and 31 bases lay between the germline ends. CDR3 size: 19 residues. The V call is TRBV6-1, the J call TRBJ2-3; D unclear. The specimen sequenced was glioma tissue, nonneoplastic brain tissue, or PBMCs (not recorded which). This clonotype was sampled from a human donor with low-grade glioma or glioblastoma, undergoing nonglioma brain surgery, or in good health (not recorded which). The CDR3 DNA reads TGTGCCAACACCTCCGGGCCCGTAGACTTCCTATCTATCACAGATACGCAGTATTTT. The encoded protein is CANTSGPVDFLSITDTQYF.